Shown below are 11 T cell receptor beta chains from a single sample sequenced in a study of shared clonotypes between healthy human individuals. Generated by immunoSEQ multiplex PCR, the TCRdb table keeps only in-frame clones and is missing some. This table holds 1 million to 1.3 million clones, approximately 80% found once. What was sequenced was memory CD4+ T cells from PBMCs. Subset described: CD45RA-negative fraction. The receptors here all came from a man in his late teens or twenties in good health. Some clones in this sample may be carry-over from other donors' samples.

V gene TRBV2 combines with J gene TRBJ1-2; TRBD1 is a possible D gene (5 bases). V was clipped by 5 bases and J by 8 bases, with 12 bases between them. CDR3 size: 12 residues. Germline V lookup: CDR1 SNHLY, CDR2 FYNNEI. The CDR3 DNA reads as TGTGCCAGCAGTCCGAAGACAGACGGCTACACCTTC. Residues: CASSPKTDGYTF.

About this clone itself: This may be a read error, as it is one base from a much larger clone. The same CDR3 can be traced to other DNA sequences in this sample. The chain joins TRBV5-1 to TRBJ1-3; no reliable D call. The CDR3 is 14 residues long. CDR1 is SGHRS and CDR2 is YFSETQ in the germline V gene. The germline V and J ends were trimmed by 0 bases and 0 bases, with 4 bases remaining between them. The CDR3 protein is CASSLDTSGNTIYF. CDR3 bases: TGCGCCAGCAGCTTGGACACCTCTGGAAACACCATATATTTT. Based on the CDR3 plus reference TRBV5-1 and TRBJ1-3, the full variable domain is KAGVTQTPRYLIKTRGQQVTLSCSPISGHRSVSWYQQTPGQGLQFLFEYFSETQRNKGNFPGRFSGRQFSNSRSEMNVSTLELGDSALYLCASSLDTSGNTIYFGEGSWLTVV.

The chain carries TRBV9 and TRBJ1-2; possible D gene TRBD1, 5 bases. Trimming removed 3 bases at V and 1 base at J, with 13 bases between. The germline V gene has CDR1 SGDLS and CDR2 YYNGEE. CDR3 size: 15 residues. CDR3 sequence (DNA): TGTGCCAGCAGCGGCCTACGGGGCGGTAACTATGGCTACACCTTC. Translation gives CASSGLRGGNYGYTF.

Note on this clone: This sample includes further DNA sequences coding for the same CDR3. The chain has TRBV6-5 and TRBJ1-3, with TRBD1 matching over 7 bases. The length of the CDR3 is 14 residues. Germline assignment: CDR1 MNHEY and CDR2 SVGAGI. V shed 2 bases, J shed 4 bases, and the junction held 2 bases outside the gene matches. The CDR3 loop is CASSYGGQGNTIYF. In DNA, the CDR3 is TGTGCCAGCAGTTACGGGGGACAGGGAAACACCATATATTTT.

The gene calls are TRBV15 and TRBJ1-2; a weak D match, TRBD1 (6 bases). The CDR3 runs 13 residues. The germline V and J ends were trimmed by 3 bases and 4 bases, with 9 bases remaining between them. CDR1 is LNHNV and CDR2 is YYDKDF in the germline V gene (reference sequence). The CDR3, as DNA: TGTGCCACCAGCAGTGGACAGAGCTATGGCTACACCTTC. Translation gives CATSSGQSYGYTF.

V gene TRBV6-6 combines with J gene TRBJ2-7, with TRBD1 matching over 7 bases. CDR3 length equals 13 residues. In germline, CDR1 is MNHNY, CDR2 SVGAGI (reference sequence). The V gene end was trimmed by 3 bases and the J gene end by 8 bases; junction bases not matched to a gene: 7. The CDR3 DNA sequence: TGTGCCAGCAGTTATCAGACAGGGCTTAAGCAGTACTTC. This encodes CASSYQTGLKQYF.

The genes are TRBV10-3 and TRBJ1-1; 8 nucleotides agree with TRBD1. Germline V gene sequence: CDR1 ENHRY, CDR2 SYGVKD. CDR3 length: 20 amino acids. The J segment lost 2 bases and the V segment lost 5 bases, leaving 22 bases of the junction unmatched. The CDR3 spells CAISPTAMRNLGTGNTEAFF. DNA of the CDR3: TGTGCCATCAGTCCTACCGCTATGAGAAACTTAGGGACAGGAAACACTGAAGCTTTCTTT.

This chain links TRBV19 with TRBJ2-7; TRBD1 might be the D (5 bases). Trimming cost V 3 bases and J 1 base, with 13 bases left between them. The CDR3 runs to 15 residues. CDR1 and CDR2 (germline): LNHDA, SQIVND (reference sequence). The chain's CDR3 is CASSMGKQGSYEQYF. In DNA form, the CDR3 reads TGTGCCAGTAGTATGGGAAAGCAGGGATCCTACGAGCAGTACTTC.

This clone has just one count. A much larger clone lies a single base off, so this may be a read error. The chain combines TRBV5-6 with TRBJ1-3; perhaps TRBD1 as D (5 bases). CDR1 is SGHDT, CDR2 YYEEEE, per germline. The length of the CDR3 is 12 residues. CDR3 residues: CASSLDVDTVYF. The CDR3 nucleotides read TGTGCCAGCAGCTTGGACGTGGACACCGTATATTTT.

The V call is TRBV5-1, the J call TRBJ2-2; unclear D gene. The V and J ends lost 1 base and 8 bases respectively, with 6 bases between them. This CDR3 is 12 amino acids long. From germline, CDR1 is SGHRS and CDR2 YFSETQ. The CDR3: CASSLIEGELFF. CDR3 nucleotide sequence: TGCGCCAGCAGCTTGATCGAGGGGGAGCTGTTTTTT.

This clone was seen only a few times. The J gene is TRBJ2-7, the V gene TRBV19; 7 nucleotides line up with TRBD2. Germline loops: CDR1 LNHDA, CDR2 SQIVND (reference sequence). This CDR3 is 14 amino acids long. V trimming: 6 bases; J trimming: 3 bases; junction bases outside the gene matches: 8. The CDR3 sequence: CASSQGRGSYEQYF. The CDR3 DNA reads as TGTGCCAGTAGCCAAGGGAGGGGCAGCTACGAGCAGTACTTC.